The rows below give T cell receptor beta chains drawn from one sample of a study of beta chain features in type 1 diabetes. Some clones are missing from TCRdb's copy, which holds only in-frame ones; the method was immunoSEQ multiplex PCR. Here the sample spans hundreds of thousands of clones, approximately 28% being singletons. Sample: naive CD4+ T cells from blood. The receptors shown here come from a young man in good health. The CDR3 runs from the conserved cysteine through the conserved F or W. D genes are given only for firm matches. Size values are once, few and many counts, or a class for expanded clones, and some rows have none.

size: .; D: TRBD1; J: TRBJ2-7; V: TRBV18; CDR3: CASSPRDRPSYEQYF; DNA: TGTGCCAGCTCACCCCGGGACAGGCCCTCCTACGAGCAGTACTTC
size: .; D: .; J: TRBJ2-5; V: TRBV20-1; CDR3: CSATEGGTQYF; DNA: TGCAGTGCTACGGAGGGCGGGACCCAGTACTTC
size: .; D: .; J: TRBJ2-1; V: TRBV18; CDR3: CASSAVNNEQFF; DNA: TGTGCCAGCTCAGCGGTAAACAATGAGCAGTTCTTC
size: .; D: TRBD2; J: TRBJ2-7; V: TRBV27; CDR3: CASSLVLTSGRHEQYF; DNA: TGTGCCAGCAGTCTAGTCCTGACTAGCGGGAGGCACGAGCAGTACTTC
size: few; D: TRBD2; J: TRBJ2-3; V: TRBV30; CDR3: CVLSGRAGDTQYF; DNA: TGTGTCCTTAGCGGGAGGGCCGGTGATACGCAGTATTTT
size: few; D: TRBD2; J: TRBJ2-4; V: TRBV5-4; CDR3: CASSLGAGDENIQYF; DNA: TGTGCCAGCAGCTTGGGAGCGGGAGATGAAAACATTCAGTACTTC
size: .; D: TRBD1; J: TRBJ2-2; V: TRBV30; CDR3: CAILRTGWNTGELFF; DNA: TGTGCCATACTTCGGACAGGGTGGAACACCGGGGAGCTGTTTTTT
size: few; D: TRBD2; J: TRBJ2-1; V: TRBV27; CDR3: CASSLLAGGAYNEQFF; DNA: TGTGCCAGCAGTTTGCTAGCGGGAGGAGCCTACAATGAGCAGTTCTTC
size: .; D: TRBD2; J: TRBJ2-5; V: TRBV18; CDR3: CASSPLAGGGETQYF; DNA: TGTGCCAGCTCACCACTAGCGGGAGGTGGAGAGACCCAGTACTTC
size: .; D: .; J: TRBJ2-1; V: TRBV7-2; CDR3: CASSLGPGNYNEQFF; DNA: TGTGCCAGCAGCTTAGGCCCGGGCAACTACAATGAGCAGTTCTTC
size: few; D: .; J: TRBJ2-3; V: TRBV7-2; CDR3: CASSFRGSGTDTQYF; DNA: TGTGCCAGCAGCTTCAGGGGTAGTGGCACAGATACGCAGTATTTT
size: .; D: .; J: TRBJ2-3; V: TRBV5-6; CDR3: CASSYGKTNTQYF; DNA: TGTGCCAGCAGCTACGGAAAAACGAATACGCAGTATTTT
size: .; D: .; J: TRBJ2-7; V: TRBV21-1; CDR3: CASSLRFGPLNEQYF; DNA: TGTGCCAGCAGCCTACGATTCGGGCCTTTGAACGAGCAGTACTTC